The rows below give T cell receptor beta chains drawn from one sample of a study of blood T cells in healthy people across ages. TCRdb reprocessed the 5' RACE reads via MiXCR and lists one record per CDR3 protein. The sample includes 780,000 or so distinct CDR3 sequences, approximately 25% of them seen just once. This sample also belongs to another study, concerning T cells of mothers and their children.

Sequences were obtained from blood. Receptors originate from a boy aged 5-17 years in good health. The CDR3 runs from the conserved cysteine through the conserved F or W. D genes are given only for firm matches. Clone sizes are given selectively: once, few, many, or a class where the clone is expanded.

v_call	j_call	clone_size	d_call	cdr3_aa	cdr3_nt
TRBV7-3	TRBJ2-1	NA	TRBD1	CASSLIGGSRDDEQFF	TGTGCCAGCAGCTTAATAGGGGGCTCTAGAGACGATGAGCAGTTCTTC
TRBV7-9	TRBJ2-1	NA	NA	CASSSQQGSWNEQFF	TGTGCCAGCAGTTCCCAACAGGGTTCATGGAATGAGCAGTTCTTC
TRBV20-1	TRBJ1-1	many	NA	CSARDLAGTEAFF	TGCAGTGCTAGAGATTTGGCCGGGACTGAAGCTTTCTTT
TRBV7-8	TRBJ2-3	NA	NA	CAITGAALDTQYF	TGTGCCATCACAGGCGCTGCTTTAGATACGCAGTATTTT
TRBV7-2	TRBJ2-7	NA	TRBD2	CASRPSGYEQYF	TGTGCCAGCAGACCTAGCGGGTACGAGCAGTACTTC
TRBV2	TRBJ2-2	few	TRBD1	CASKGQEEIVGTGELFF	TGTGCCAGCAAGGGACAGGAGGAAATCGTCGGCACCGGGGAGCTGTTTTTT
TRBV14	TRBJ2-4	NA	NA	CASSQGGVKNIQYF	TGTGCCAGCAGCCAAGGAGGGGTGAAAAACATTCAGTACTTC
TRBV29-1	TRBJ2-1	NA	TRBD1	CSVEGGRTGDFSEQFF	TGCAGCGTTGAGGGGGGTCGGACAGGGGATTTTTCGGAGCAGTTCTTC
TRBV28	TRBJ2-5	NA	TRBD2	CASSDRGGRVQETQYF	TGTGCCAGCAGTGACCGGGGGGGAAGGGTCCAAGAGACCCAGTACTTC
TRBV7-2	TRBJ2-1	NA	TRBD1	CASSLGGLGTGNFF	TGTGCCAGCAGCTTAGGAGGGTTGGGGACAGGGAACTTCTTC
TRBV6-1	TRBJ1-4	NA	TRBD1	CASSRQDRVGEKLFF	TGTGCCAGCAGTAGACAAGACAGGGTCGGTGAAAAACTGTTTTTT
TRBV7-9	TRBJ1-4	NA	NA	CASSSLEGSNEKLFF	TGTGCCAGCAGCTCACTGGAGGGATCTAATGAAAAACTGTTTTTT
TRBV30	TRBJ2-3	NA	NA	CAWSVQGLSTDTQYF	TGTGCCTGGAGTGTACAAGGACTTAGCACAGATACGCAGTATTTT